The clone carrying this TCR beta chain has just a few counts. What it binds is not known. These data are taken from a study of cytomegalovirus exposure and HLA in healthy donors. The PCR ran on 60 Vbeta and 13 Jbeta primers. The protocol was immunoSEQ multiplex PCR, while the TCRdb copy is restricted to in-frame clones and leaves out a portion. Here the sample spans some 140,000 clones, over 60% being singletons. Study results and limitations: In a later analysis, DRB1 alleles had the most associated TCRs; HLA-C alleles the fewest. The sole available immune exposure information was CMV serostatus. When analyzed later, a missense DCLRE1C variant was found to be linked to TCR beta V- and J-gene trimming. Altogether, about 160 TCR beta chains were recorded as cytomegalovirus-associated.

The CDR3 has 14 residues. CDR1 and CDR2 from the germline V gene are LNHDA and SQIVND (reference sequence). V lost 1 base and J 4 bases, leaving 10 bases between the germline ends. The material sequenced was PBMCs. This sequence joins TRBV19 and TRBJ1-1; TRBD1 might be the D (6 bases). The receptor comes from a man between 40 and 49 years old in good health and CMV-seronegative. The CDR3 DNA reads TGTGCCAGTAGTATAGGAGGGGGTGGCACTGAAGCTTTCTTT. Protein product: CASSIGGGGTEAFF.